The rows below give T cell receptor beta chains drawn from one sample of a study of identifying expanded T cells in peripheral blood. The protocol was immunoSEQ multiplex PCR, while the TCRdb copy is restricted to in-frame clones and leaves out a portion. The sample carries 70,000 to 95,000 clones, about 88% recorded once. Sequenced material: blood. Receptors originate from a person aged 18 to 70 in good health. Each CDR3 is given without its conserved first and last residue. D genes are given only for firm matches.

TRBJ2-2 | TRBV4-1 | 16 | TRBD2 | ASSQSGTSGTNTGELF
TRBJ2-2 | TRBV19 | 13 | - | ASSPTGANTGELF
TRBJ2-5 | TRBV28 | 13 | - | ASSWVGREEETQY
TRBJ2-7 | TRBV10-2 | 14 | - | ASSRNQVIPTYEQY
TRBJ2-7 | TRBV5-8 | 12 | - | ASRSLARANEQY
TRBJ2-3 | TRBV9 | 12 | - | ASSERLVPDTQY
TRBJ1-2 | TRBV6-1 | 15 | - | ASSAFSGVVSGYGYT
TRBJ2-1 | TRBV10-1 | 11 | - | ASSELEGSEQF
TRBJ2-3 | TRBV6-1 | 13 | TRBD2 | ASSEERGATDTQY
TRBJ2-1 | TRBV10-1 | 12 | - | ASSEGDLYNEQF
TRBJ1-2 | TRBV14 | 14 | - | ASSPINRQSNYGYT